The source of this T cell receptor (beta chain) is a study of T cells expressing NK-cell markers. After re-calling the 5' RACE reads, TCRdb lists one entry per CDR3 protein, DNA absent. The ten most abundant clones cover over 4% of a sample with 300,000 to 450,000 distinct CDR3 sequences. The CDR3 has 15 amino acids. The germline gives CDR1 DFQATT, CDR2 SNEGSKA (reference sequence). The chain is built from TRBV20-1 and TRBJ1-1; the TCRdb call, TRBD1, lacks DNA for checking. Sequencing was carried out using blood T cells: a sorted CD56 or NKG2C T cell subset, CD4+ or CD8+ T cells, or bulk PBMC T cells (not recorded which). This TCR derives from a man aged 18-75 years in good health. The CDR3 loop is CSARAAPRVNTEAFF.